Given below is one T cell receptor (beta chain) in context. Germline V gene lookup returns CDR1 SGHRS and CDR2 YFSETQ. V was trimmed by 2 bases and J by 0 bases, leaving 12 bases between them. The CDR3 length is 15 residues. This record comes from a study of control samples from healthy donors and cancer patients. The repertoire was sequenced with immunoSEQ multiplex PCR; TCRdb's copy has only in-frame clones and lacks some. Of about 170,000 clones listed, about nine tenths are singletons. This sequence was found in a woman aged 40 to 55 in good health. Sequencing input: blood. The chain is built from TRBV5-1 and TRBJ2-7; the D gene could be TRBD1 or TRBD2 (5 bases each). Written as DNA, the CDR3 is TGCGCCAGCAGCTTCGGGACCGCAAACTCCTACGAGCAGTACTTC. It is translated as CASSFGTANSYEQYF.